The entry below gives a single TCR beta chain sequence along with its context. The antigen remains undetermined. Germline V gives CDR1 SNHLY, CDR2 FYNNEI. Losses at the gene ends were 4 bases for V and 3 bases for J; bases not matched to a gene: 3. There are 14 residues in the CDR3. The data were obtained in a study of cytomegalovirus exposure and HLA in healthy donors. Study information: Counted in an early data release were approximately 80 million unique TCRs from HLA-typed donors. General study points: Sequences of the TCR beta chain were said to predict the HLA-A and HLA-B alleles of most subjects accurately. The study labeled fewer than 200 TCR beta chains cytomegalovirus-associated.

The study ran its PCR with 60 Vbeta and 13 Jbeta primers. In the source study's methods: Later, an analysis found some 80 million unique TCR beta chains, and around 10 million of these were shared. Profiled with immunoSEQ multiplex PCR; TCRdb holds only in-frame clones, not every one. V and J calls and clone size are those listed in that table; D and trimming were worked out from the DNA. The sample has about 210,000 clones, roughly four fifths seen once; the top ten hold about a tenth. The chain recombines TRBV2 with TRBJ2-7; 10 nucleotides match TRBD1. Material: PBMCs. The receptor comes from a woman in her fifties or sixties in good health and CMV-seropositive. DNA of the CDR3: TGTGCCAGCAGTGTCGGACAGGGGGGCTACGAGCAGTACTTC. This codes for CASSVGQGGYEQYF.